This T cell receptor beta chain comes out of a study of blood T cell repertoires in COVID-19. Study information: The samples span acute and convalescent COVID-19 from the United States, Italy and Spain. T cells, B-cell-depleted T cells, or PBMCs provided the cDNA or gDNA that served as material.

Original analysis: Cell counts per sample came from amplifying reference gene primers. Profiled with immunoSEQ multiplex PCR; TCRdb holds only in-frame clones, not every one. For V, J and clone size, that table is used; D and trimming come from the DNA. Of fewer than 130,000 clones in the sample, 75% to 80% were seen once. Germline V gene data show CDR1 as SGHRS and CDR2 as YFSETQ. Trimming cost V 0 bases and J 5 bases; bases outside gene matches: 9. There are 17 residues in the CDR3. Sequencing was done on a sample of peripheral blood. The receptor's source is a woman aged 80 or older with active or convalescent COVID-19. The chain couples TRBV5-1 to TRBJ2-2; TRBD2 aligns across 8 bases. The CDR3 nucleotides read TGCGCCAGCAGCTTGGTGCCAGCGGGAGATTGGACCGGGGAGCTGTTTTTT. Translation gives CASSLVPAGDWTGELFF.